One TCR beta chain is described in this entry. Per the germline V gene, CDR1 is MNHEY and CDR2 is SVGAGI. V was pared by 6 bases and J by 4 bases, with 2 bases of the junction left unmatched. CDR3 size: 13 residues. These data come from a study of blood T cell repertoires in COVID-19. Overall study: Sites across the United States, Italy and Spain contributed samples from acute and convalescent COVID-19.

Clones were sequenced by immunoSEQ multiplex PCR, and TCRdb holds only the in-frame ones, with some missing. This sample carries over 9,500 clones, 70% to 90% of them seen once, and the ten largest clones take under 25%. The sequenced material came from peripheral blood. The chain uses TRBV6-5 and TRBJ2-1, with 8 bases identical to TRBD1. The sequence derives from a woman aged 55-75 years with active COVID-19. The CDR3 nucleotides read TGTGCCAGCAGCCGACAGGGGTACAATGAGCAGTTCTTC. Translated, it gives CASSRQGYNEQFF.